The 21 T cell receptor beta chains below come from one sample, sequenced in a study of T-cell memory formation after mild COVID-19. MiXCR was run by TCRdb on the 5' RACE reads, yielding one entry per CDR3 protein. The sample lists hundreds of thousands of distinct CDR3 sequences, roughly 18% seen once, with about 12% in the top ten. The source material was PBMCs or a T cell subset sorted from them (not recorded which). The receptors stem from an adult woman who had mild COVID-19 (a few samples of this study predate the infection). Cell type and time point are not known.

This clonotype was counted ten times or more. The chain carries TRBV24-1 and TRBJ2-2; the D gene is possibly TRBD1 (6 bases). The CDR3 consists of 19 residues. CDR1 KGHDR and CDR2 SFDVKD come from the germline V gene. Trimming removed 3 bases at V and 0 bases at J, with 19 bases between. The CDR3 here is CATSDRKTQGIANTGELFF. CDR3 coding DNA: TGTGCCACCAGTGATCGCAAGACACAGGGAATCGCGAACACCGGGGAGCTGTTTTTT.

The table lists this clonotype with many counts. The chain has TRBV12-3 or TRBV12-4 and TRBJ2-1, with 9 positions matching TRBD2. The ends lost 6 bases at V and 0 bases at J; junction bases unmatched: 9. CDR3 length: 17 residues. The CDR3 nucleotides are TGTGCCAGCAGACCGACTAGCGGAAAACCCTCCTACAATGAGCAGTTCTTC. It specifies CASRPTSGKPSYNEQFF.

This clonotype appeared a few times. CDR3 sequence: CASSSRAGGPGGTDTQYF. DNA for the CDR3: TGTGCCAGCAGCAGCAGAGCGGGAGGGCCTGGGGGCACAGATACGCAGTATTTT. The V call is TRBV7-9, the J call TRBJ2-3; 10 bases agree with TRBD2. The length of the CDR3 is 18 residues. CDR1 and CDR2 from the germline V gene are SEHNR and FQNEAQ (reference sequence). After removal of 5 bases from V and 1 base from J, the junction contained 12 bases not matched to a gene.

V gene TRBV12-3 or TRBV12-4 combines with J gene TRBJ2-5; 11 bases line up with TRBD2. With 4 bases clipped from V and 4 bases from J, the junction kept 11 bases outside the gene matches. CDR3 length: 17 residues. CDR3 protein: CASSSGLAGGVGETQYF. As DNA, the CDR3 is TGTGCCAGCAGTTCCGGACTAGCGGGTGGTGTTGGAGAGACCCAGTACTTC.

This clonotype was recorded at least ten times. The chain employs TRBV5-1 and TRBJ2-7; 7 bases agree with TRBD1. J lost 0 bases, V lost 5 bases, and 20 bases had no gene match. The germline CDR1 and CDR2 sequences are SGHRS and YFSETQ. The length of the CDR3 is 19 residues. The CDR3 bases are TGCGCCAGCAGAACCGGACAGGTCGGTGAATTCGACAGCTCCTACGAGCAGTACTTC. This translates into CASRTGQVGEFDSSYEQYF.

This rearrangement joins TRBV7-3 to TRBJ2-1; 7 bases match TRBD2. V lost 5 bases, J lost 2 bases, and 9 bases stayed unmatched. This CDR3 comprises 16 residues. Germline loops: CDR1 SGHTA, CDR2 FQGTGA. The CDR3, as DNA: TGTGCCAGCAGCATCCGAGCGGGGTTGGCCTACAATGAGCAGTTCTTC. Encoded protein: CASSIRAGLAYNEQFF.

This chain uses TRBV3-1 with TRBJ2-6; 12 bases match TRBD2. In germline, CDR1 is LGHDT, CDR2 YNNKEL (reference sequence). The CDR3 consists of 19 residues. V dropped 0 bases and J dropped 0; count of bases not matched to a gene: 3. CDR3 DNA sequence: TGTGCCAGCAGCCAAGAGAGGACTAGCGGGACCTCTGGGGCCAACGTCCTGACTTTC. It specifies CASSQERTSGTSGANVLTF.

This clonotype was seen many times. The V call is TRBV6-5, the J call TRBJ2-5; D not resolved. Trimming took off 5 bases at V and 0 bases at J, with 10 bases between the two ends. From germline, CDR1 is MNHEY and CDR2 SVGAGI. The CDR3 is 14 amino acids. The CDR3 coding sequence is TGTGCCAGCAGTGTGCGAGCGCACCAAGAGACCCAGTACTTC. Encoded protein: CASSVRAHQETQYF.

There are a few counts of this clonotype. V is TRBV11-2 and J is TRBJ2-1; TRBD2 matches 11 bases. Per germline, CDR1 SGHAT and CDR2 FQNNGV. The CDR3 has 18 residues. V shed 8 bases and J 0 bases; nucleotides not matched to a gene: 12. The CDR3 sequence: CASRGLTSGRSSYNEQFF. The DNA of the CDR3 is TGTGCCAGCCGGGGCCTCACTAGCGGGAGATCCTCCTACAATGAGCAGTTCTTC.

The V call is TRBV24-1, the J call TRBJ2-5, with 7 bases matching TRBD1. The ends lost 3 bases at V and 2 bases at J; junction bases unmatched: 5. Germline loops: CDR1 KGHDR, CDR2 SFDVKD. The CDR3 spans 15 residues. The CDR3 nucleotides are TGTGCCACCAGTGATCCGGGACAGATACAAGAGACCCAGTACTTC. It is translated as CATSDPGQIQETQYF.

This clonotype was observed a few times. V is TRBV12-3 or TRBV12-4 and J is TRBJ1-1; tentative D call: TRBD1 (5 bases). The CDR3 is 12 amino acids. V lost 3 bases and J lost 7, with 9 bases in between. In DNA form, the CDR3 reads TGTGCCAGCAGTTTCGGGGCAGTTGAAGCTTTCTTT. Protein sequence: CASSFGAVEAFF.

The chain couples TRBV5-1 to TRBJ2-2; no reliable D call. There are 13 residues in the CDR3. V shed 4 bases and J shed 2 bases, with 6 bases lying between them. Germline V gene lookup returns CDR1 SGHRS and CDR2 YFSETQ. DNA for the CDR3: TGCGCCAGCAGCAACAGTAACACCGGGGAGCTGTTTTTT. Amino acids: CASSNSNTGELFF.

The chain couples TRBV19 to TRBJ1-2; D possibly corresponds to TRBD1 (5 bases). CDR3 length equals 14 residues. CDR1 and CDR2 (germline): LNHDA, SQIVND (reference sequence). V lost 1 base, J lost 7 bases, and 13 bases lay in between. This chain's CDR3 is CASSIGREGIGYTF. The CDR3, as DNA: TGTGCCAGTAGTATAGGCAGGGAGGGGATTGGCTACACCTTC.

The V gene is TRBV6-5, the J gene TRBJ1-1; 8 bases fit TRBD1. This CDR3 contains 14 residues. CDR1 is MNHEY and CDR2 is SVGAGI in the germline V gene. V dropped 6 bases and J dropped 5; count of bases not matched to a gene: 8. CDR3 loop: CASSSARGQTEAFF. Written as DNA, the CDR3 is TGTGCCAGCAGCTCGGCCAGGGGGCAGACTGAAGCTTTCTTT.

The V and J genes are TRBV3-1 and TRBJ2-1, with TRBD2 matching over 12 bases. This CDR3 has 14 residues. Germline V gene data show CDR1 as LGHDT and CDR2 as YNNKEL (reference sequence). V lost 4 bases and J lost 10; bases outside the gene matches: 5. CDR3 loop: CASSLGTSGYEQFF. The CDR3 DNA sequence: TGTGCCAGCAGCCTCGGGACTAGCGGGTACGAGCAGTTCTTC.

This chain links TRBV19 with TRBJ1-1, with D uncertain. The CDR3 runs 15 residues. CDR1 is LNHDA and CDR2 is SQIVND in the germline V gene (reference sequence). Between the trimmed V and J ends, which lost 3 bases and 6 bases, there was a span of 17 bases. The CDR3 loop reads CASSMLGPIDSEAFF. The CDR3, as DNA: TGTGCCAGTAGTATGCTCGGGCCCATCGACTCTGAAGCTTTCTTT.

The chain couples TRBV11-1 to TRBJ2-7; D is tentatively TRBD1 or TRBD2 (6 bases each). Per germline, CDR1 SGHAT and CDR2 FQDESV (reference sequence). V lost 3 bases and J lost 3, with 18 bases in between. There are 16 residues in the CDR3. The CDR3 nucleotides read TGTGCCAGCAGCTTCTCGGGGGCGGTCCCTATCTACGAGCAGTACTTC. Its protein is CASSFSGAVPIYEQYF.

This clonotype appeared many times. The chain has TRBV11-2 and TRBJ1-6; the D gene is possibly TRBD1 (5 bases). Trimming pared 4 bases from V and 4 bases from J, leaving 17 bases between. Germline assignment: CDR1 SGHAT and CDR2 FQNNGV. The length of the CDR3 is 17 residues. In nucleotides, the CDR3 is TGTGCCAGCAGCTCCCGCCCCGCTCAGGGATATAATTCACCCCTCCACTTT. Translating it yields CASSSRPAQGYNSPLHF.

A few counts support this clonotype. V and J are TRBV19 and TRBJ2-5; D is undetermined. CDR1 and CDR2 (germline): LNHDA, SQIVND (reference sequence). V lost 3 bases, J lost 5 bases, and 13 bases lay in between. The CDR3 totals 14 residues. This chain's CDR3 is CASSIWDRSETQYF. Here the CDR3 DNA reads TGTGCCAGTAGTATCTGGGATCGGTCGGAGACCCAGTACTTC.

V is TRBV9 and J is TRBJ1-2; TRBD1 is a possible D gene (5 bases). This CDR3 has 16 residues. Germline values: CDR1 SGDLS, CDR2 YYNGEE. Between the trimmed V and J ends, which lost 0 bases and 0 bases, there was a span of 12 bases. CDR3 nucleotide sequence: TGTGCCAGCAGCGTAGCTGCTGGGGGGACTAACTATGGCTACACCTTC. Protein sequence: CASSVAAGGTNYGYTF.

This clonotype was seen a few times. This chain connects TRBV15 to TRBJ2-7; 10 bases are shared with TRBD1. The V gene end was trimmed by 2 bases and the J gene end by 5 bases; junction bases not matched to a gene: 12. The CDR3 runs to 17 residues. The V gene's germline CDR1 is LNHNV and CDR2 YYDKDF (reference sequence). DNA for the CDR3: TGTGCCACCAGCAGAACACCTAGGGACAGGGGTAGGGACGAGCAGTACTTC. This codes for CATSRTPRDRGRDEQYF.